One sample yielded the 5 T cell receptor beta chains listed below, sequenced in a study of T-cell memory formation after mild COVID-19. Using its own MiXCR run on the 5' RACE reads, TCRdb lists one record per CDR3 protein. The data contain approximately 260,000 distinct CDR3 sequences, around 17% of them singletons. Sequencing was done on a sample of PBMCs or a T cell subset sorted from them (not recorded which). The receptors come from a man aged 18 to 35 who had mild COVID-19 (a few samples of this study predate the infection). Cell type and time point are not known.

At least ten counts were recorded for this clonotype. The chain recombines TRBV5-1 with TRBJ2-2, with D perhaps matching TRBD2 (5 bases). This CDR3 is 16 amino acids long. Germline V CDR1 and CDR2: SGHRS, YFSETQ. V lost 0 bases to trimming and J lost 5 bases, with 14 bases between them. The CDR3 loop is CASSLGSYGNTGELFF. CDR3 DNA: TGCGCCAGCAGCTTGGGGTCTTACGGGAATACCGGGGAGCTGTTTTTT. The full variable domain, completed using reference TRBV5-1 and TRBJ2-2, is KAGVTQTPRYLIKTRGQQVTLSCSPISGHRSVSWYQQTPGQGLQFLFEYFSETQRNKGNFPGRFSGRQFSNSRSEMNVSTLELGDSALYLCASSLGSYGNTGELFFGEGSRLTVL.

This clonotype was counted many times. DNA of the CDR3: TGCAGTGCTAGGGGGCACGGCAATCAGCCCCAGCATTTT. Its protein is CSARGHGNQPQHF. The chain is built from TRBV20-1 and TRBJ1-5; a weak D match, TRBD1 (5 bases). In germline, CDR1 is DFQATT, CDR2 SNEGSKA (reference sequence). There are 13 residues in the CDR3. V lost 3 bases to trimming and J lost 2 bases, with 8 bases between them.

This clonotype was observed a handful of times. The chain joins TRBV7-9 to TRBJ1-1, with unresolved D. Trimming left V 4 bases short and J 1 base short, with 13 bases between. CDR1 is SEHNR and CDR2 is FQNEAQ in the germline V gene (reference sequence). The CDR3 is 15 residues long. Here the CDR3 reads CASSSWAKRNTEAFF. The CDR3 nucleotides are TGTGCCAGCAGCTCATGGGCAAAGCGGAACACTGAAGCTTTCTTT.

V usage is TRBV5-1 and J usage is TRBJ2-7, with 7 nucleotides matching TRBD1. Germline V gives CDR1 SGHRS, CDR2 YFSETQ. After removal of 4 bases from V and 3 bases from J, the junction contained 4 bases not matched to a gene. This CDR3 has 13 amino acids. The CDR3 sequence is CASSQGQFYEQYF. CDR3 in DNA: TGCGCCAGCAGCCAGGGACAGTTCTACGAGCAGTACTTC. The complete variable domain, with remaining parts taken from reference TRBV5-1 and TRBJ2-7, reads KAGVTQTPRYLIKTRGQQVTLSCSPISGHRSVSWYQQTPGQGLQFLFEYFSETQRNKGNFPGRFSGRQFSNSRSEMNVSTLELGDSALYLCASSQGQFYEQYFGPGTRLTVT.

This clonotype was seen more than once but under ten times. The gene calls are TRBV18 and TRBJ2-7; TRBD1 or TRBD2 may be the D gene (5 bases each). V gave up 4 bases and J gave up 7 bases, with 11 bases separating them. CDR1 KGHSH and CDR2 LQKENI come from the germline V gene. The CDR3 runs 12 residues. The CDR3 is CASSREGREQYF. The CDR3 DNA reads as TGTGCCAGCTCACGTGAGGGGCGAGAGCAGTACTTC.